This is a list of T cell receptor beta chains from one sample in a study of T cells in Graves' hyperthyroidism and ophthalmopathy. TCRdb passed the multiplex PCR reads through MiXCR, listing each CDR3 protein once. This sample has 350,000 to 400,000 distinct CDR3 sequences, with 15% found just once. Sequenced sample: blood. The receptor source for this set is a young woman with Graves' hyperthyroidism. CDR3s include the opening cysteine and the closing phenylalanine or tryptophan. The D gene is left open where the match is weak. Expanded clones get a size class; other rows say once, few or many, or leave the size out.

>TRBD2|TRBJ2-5|TRBV12-3/TRBV12-4|many
TGTGCCAGCAGTCAAGGACTAGCGGGAGCTCAAGAGACCCAGTACTTC
CASSQGLAGAQETQYF
>-|TRBJ2-6|TRBV2|few
TGTGCCAGCAGTGTCCGGTTCTCTGGGGCCAACGTCCTGACTTTC
CASSVRFSGANVLTF
>-|TRBJ2-7|TRBV9|-
TGTGCCAGCAGCGGCCAGGAGGGCCCCTACGAGCAGTACTTC
CASSGQEGPYEQYF
>-|TRBJ2-7|TRBV20-1|-
TGCAGTGCTAGCTTAGACTCGTACGAGCAGTACTTC
CSASLDSYEQYF
>-|TRBJ2-5|TRBV5-1|few
TGCGCCAGCAGCATCTCTCCCCCATCAGAGACCCAGTACTTC
CASSISPPSETQYF
>-|TRBJ1-1|TRBV3-1|many
TGTGCCAGCCGCCCCCAGGGTTCCACTGAAGCTTTCTTT
CASRPQGSTEAFF
>TRBD2|TRBJ2-7|TRBV6-1|-
TGTGCCAGCCGGAGGGCGGGAGGGCCCTACGAGCAGTACTTC
CASRRAGGPYEQYF
>TRBD1|TRBJ2-1|TRBV27|many
TGTGCCAGCAGTCAATACCGGACAGGGCTTAACAATGAGCAGTTCTTC
CASSQYRTGLNNEQFF
>TRBD1|TRBJ2-7|TRBV5-1|few
TGCGCCAGCAAAATGGGACAGGGAACATACAAGCAGTACTTC
CASKMGQGTYKQYF
>TRBD2|TRBJ2-5|TRBV3-1|many
TGTGCCAGCAGCCAAGGACTAGCGGGAGGGCCAGAGACCCAGTACTTC
CASSQGLAGGPETQYF
>-|TRBJ2-7|TRBV3-1|many
TGTGCCAGCAGCTACCTAGCGGGACAGGGTTACGAGCAGTACTTC
CASSYLAGQGYEQYF
>TRBD2|TRBJ2-1|TRBV11-3|many
TGTGCCAGCAGCTACCTGGGACTAGCGGGAAAGATCAATGAGCAGTTCTTC
CASSYLGLAGKINEQFF
>-|TRBJ1-4|TRBV24-1|-
TGTGCCACCAGTGATCCCCAAAGGAGTGAAAAACTGTTTTTT
CATSDPQRSEKLFF
>-|TRBJ2-5|TRBV11-2|many
TGTGCCAGCAGCTCTACGAATCAAGAGACCCAGTACTTC
CASSSTNQETQYF
>TRBD2|TRBJ2-2|TRBV6-2/TRBV6-3|many
TGTGCCAGCATTCACCCGGGGCTAGCGGATAACACCGGGGAGCTGTTTTTT
CASIHPGLADNTGELFF
>-|TRBJ2-4|TRBV28|many
TGTGCCAGCAGTACCAGGGAATACCTAGCCAAAAACATTCAGTACTTC
CASSTREYLAKNIQYF
>-|TRBJ1-2|TRBV4-1|many
TGCGCCAGCAGCCAAGAACGGGTAAGGCCAGACTATGGCTACACCTTC
CASSQERVRPDYGYTF
>TRBD1|TRBJ2-7|TRBV7-9|few
TGTGCCAGCAGCCTGGGACAGGGGGCCGGGCAGTACTTC
CASSLGQGAGQYF
>TRBD2|TRBJ2-1|TRBV6-1|-
TGTGCCAGCAGTGAAGCTGTTTCTAGCGGGGCCCCAAAGCAGTTCTTC
CASSEAVSSGAPKQFF
>-|TRBJ2-5|TRBV5-1|-
TGCGCCAGCAGCCCGGGACAATGGCAGGAGACCCAGTACTTC
CASSPGQWQETQYF
>-|TRBJ1-2|TRBV3-1|-
TGTGCCAGCAGCCCAGAAGGGGGGGTTAGGAGAGGACGCGACTATGGCTACACCTTC
CASSPEGGVRRGRDYGYTF
>-|TRBJ2-7|TRBV3-1|many
TGTGCCAGCAGCCGACAGGGAGGCGAGCAGTACTTC
CASSRQGGEQYF
>-|TRBJ2-1|TRBV11-3|few
TGTGCCAGCAGCTTAGTCGGAAATCGATTAACCTACAATGAGCAGTTCTTC
CASSLVGNRLTYNEQFF
>-|TRBJ2-7|TRBV7-8|many
TGTGCCAGCAGCTTAGGGCCAGGGGTTGGCTACGAGCAGTACTTC
CASSLGPGVGYEQYF
>TRBD1|TRBJ2-3|TRBV6-1|many
TGTGCCAGCAGTGAATTGGGACAGGGGACGCAGTATTTT
CASSELGQGTQYF
>-|TRBJ2-1|TRBV6-1|few
TGTGCCAGCACCGAGTCTGGGTGGGGTGAGCAGTTCTTC
CASTESGWGEQFF
>-|TRBJ1-3|TRBV5-5|many
TGTGCCAGCAGCGGACAAGGGTCCTCTGGAAACACCATATATTTT
CASSGQGSSGNTIYF
>-|TRBJ2-3|TRBV28|many
TGTGCCAGCAGCAAAGACAGATCCACAGATACGCAGTATTTT
CASSKDRSTDTQYF
>-|TRBJ2-7|TRBV11-2|many
TGTGCCAGCAGTCTCGGGGCGGACCCGGGAAACGAGCAGTACTTC
CASSLGADPGNEQYF
>TRBD1|TRBJ2-1|TRBV5-1|many
TGCGCCAGCAGCTTGGCGACAGGGGGCCGGAATGAGCAGTTCTTC
CASSLATGGRNEQFF
>-|TRBJ2-5|TRBV2|many
TGTGCCAGCAGTTCTCCCCGCCTAAGTCAAGAGACCCAGTACTTC
CASSSPRLSQETQYF
>-|TRBJ2-3|TRBV7-6|-
TGTGCCAGCAGCTTGATTACGGGGGCGGATACGCAGTATTTT
CASSLITGADTQYF
>TRBD2|TRBJ2-7|TRBV28|many
TGTGCCGGCAGCCCCATCGAGGGACTAGCGGGACTAATCAGAAACGAGCAGTACTTC
CAGSPIEGLAGLIRNEQYF
>-|TRBJ2-7|TRBV28|-
TGTGCCAGTCAACAGGTGGCGTACGAGCAGTACTTC
CASQQVAYEQYF
>-|TRBJ1-2|TRBV28|-
TGTGCCAGCAGTCCCCCAATGATAGGGGGGTATGGCTACACCTTC
CASSPPMIGGYGYTF
>TRBD2|TRBJ2-5|TRBV5-1|-
TGCGCCAGCAGCCCCGGGACTAGCGGGAGTGAGACCCAGTACTTC
CASSPGTSGSETQYF
>-|TRBJ2-2|TRBV24-1|-
TGTGCCACCAGTGCTCTCGCGAACACCGGGGAGCTGTTTTTT
CATSALANTGELFF
>TRBD2|TRBJ2-1|TRBV7-2|-
TGTGCCAGCATGACTAGCGGGGTATTCGGGCAGTTCTTC
CASMTSGVFGQFF
>-|TRBJ1-1|TRBV6-4|many
TGTGCCAGCAGTGACTCGAAGGCAGGGACTGAAACTGAAGCTTTCTTT
CASSDSKAGTETEAFF
>TRBD2|TRBJ2-7|TRBV28|many
TGTGCCAGCAGTTTAGTAAGCGGGAGGGCCCGCTACGAGCAGTACTTC
CASSLVSGRARYEQYF
>-|TRBJ1-1|TRBV5-1|few
TGCGCCAGCAGCTTGGCCGTCAGGAACACTGAAGCTTTCTTT
CASSLAVRNTEAFF
>-|TRBJ2-7|TRBV5-1|few
TGCGCCAGCAGCTTGGAGATCGGGGGAGCCTACGAGCAGTACTTC
CASSLEIGGAYEQYF
>-|TRBJ2-7|TRBV28|many
TGTGCCAGCAGTTTGGGCGTGCAGTACTTC
CASSLGVQYF
>TRBD1|TRBJ2-7|TRBV11-3|many
TGTGCCAGCAGCGGGACAGGGAGTGACGAGCAGTACTTC
CASSGTGSDEQYF
>TRBD1|TRBJ1-5|TRBV28|many
TGTGCCAGCGGGGACAGTGATAGCAATCAGCCCCAGCATTTT
CASGDSDSNQPQHF
>TRBD2|TRBJ2-3|TRBV10-3|-
TGTGCCATCAGTGAGTCTCTAGCGGGAGTCGGCACAGATACGCAGTATTTT
CAISESLAGVGTDTQYF
>TRBD2|TRBJ2-2|TRBV7-3|few
TGTGCCAGCACCCCGAGCGGGAGTAGAACCGGGGAGCTGTTTTTT
CASTPSGSRTGELFF
>-|TRBJ2-1|TRBV7-6|few
TGTGCCAGCAGCCCGAAACAGGGTAGCTCCTACAATGAGCAGTTCTTC
CASSPKQGSSYNEQFF
>-|TRBJ2-3|TRBV29-1|many
TGCAGCGTTGCCACTAGCACAGATACGCAGTATTTT
CSVATSTDTQYF
>TRBD1|TRBJ1-5|TRBV20-1|few
TGCAGTGCTAAGCGGACAGGGGTTCAGCCCCAGCATTTT
CSAKRTGVQPQHF
>-|TRBJ1-1|TRBV7-9|many
TGTGCCAGCAGCTCCGCGTCCACCGCCCCTGAAGCTTTCTTT
CASSSASTAPEAFF
>TRBD2|TRBJ2-1|TRBV27|many
TGTGCCAGCAGGACTGGGGGACTAGCGGGATATTATGAGCAGTTCTTC
CASRTGGLAGYYEQFF
>-|TRBJ2-3|TRBV27|few
TGTGCCAGCAGTTCAGGTCAGGCGAGCACAGATACGCAGTATTTT
CASSSGQASTDTQYF
>-|TRBJ2-1|TRBV4-1|few
TGCGCCAGCAGCCAAGAGCAGGGGCCGGTTTTGAATGAGCAGTTCTTC
CASSQEQGPVLNEQFF
>-|TRBJ1-3|TRBV18|few
TGTGCCAGCTCGCCCGGGGCTCCTACCCCTGGAAACACCATATATTTT
CASSPGAPTPGNTIYF
>TRBD1|TRBJ2-3|TRBV5-1|-
TGCGCCAGCTCCCGCCCCGGGACAGGGGGGACAGATACGCAGTATTTT
CASSRPGTGGTDTQYF
>-|TRBJ1-3|TRBV3-1|few
TGTGCCCGACAAGGACGCCCAGGCTCTGGAAACACCATATATTTT
CARQGRPGSGNTIYF
>TRBD2|TRBJ2-7|TRBV29-1|many
TGCAGCGCATTAGCGGGCACAGACTACGAGCAGTACTTC
CSALAGTDYEQYF